A selection of T cell receptor beta chains follows, all from one sample in a study of blood T cell repertoires in COVID-19. Assay used: immunoSEQ multiplex PCR; TCRdb lists only in-frame clones, some missing. The sample carries more than 200,000 clones, approximately 84% recorded once. The sequenced material came from PBMCs or T cells enriched from blood (not recorded which). These receptor sequences come from a man aged 35 to 55 who had recovered from COVID-19. The CDR3 runs from the conserved cysteine through the conserved F or W. The order of the fields is V gene, clone size, D gene, J gene, CDR3 protein, CDR3 DNA. D genes are given only for firm matches. Clone size is given for some rows only: seen once, a few or many times, or a class if the clone is expanded.

>TRBV5-1|.|TRBD2|TRBJ2-3
CASSKDSGGADTQYF
TGCGCCAGCTCTAAGGATAGCGGGGGGGCAGATACGCAGTATTTT
>TRBV7-9|.|.|TRBJ1-1
CASSFGQVSRRAFF
TGTGCCAGCAGCTTCGGCCAGGTTTCTCGGCGAGCTTTCTTT
>TRBV19|few|TRBD1|TRBJ1-3
CASSIAGTGIGNTIYF
TGTGCCAGTAGTATAGCCGGGACAGGGATCGGAAACACCATATATTTT
>TRBV3-1/TRBV3-2|.|.|TRBJ1-1
CASSQDRGNAEAFF
TGTGCCAGCAGCCAAGACAGGGGTAACGCTGAAGCTTTCTTT
>TRBV7-9|.|TRBD1|TRBJ1-1
CASSSIHRQGVGLNTEAFF
TGTGCCAGCAGCTCTATCCACCGACAGGGCGTTGGTTTGAACACTGAAGCTTTCTTT
>TRBV7-9|.|.|TRBJ1-3
CASSLLDFSGNTIYF
TGTGCCAGCAGCTTACTGGACTTCTCTGGAAACACCATATATTTT
>TRBV28|once|TRBD1|TRBJ2-7
CASSPPGQVYEQYF
TGTGCCAGCAGCCCCCCGGGACAGGTCTACGAGCAGTACTTC
>TRBV2|once|.|TRBJ1-2
CASSDRRQGYGYTF
TGTGCCAGCAGTGATAGGCGGCAGGGCTATGGCTACACCTTC
>TRBV11-2|.|.|TRBJ1-2
CASRPDRFYGYTF
TGTGCCAGCAGACCGGACAGATTCTATGGCTACACCTTC
>TRBV9|.|.|TRBJ2-6
CASSSELEGAGANVLTF
TGTGCCAGCAGCAGCGAACTTGAAGGGGCTGGGGCCAACGTCCTGACTTTC
>TRBV2|.|.|TRBJ2-7
CASRKDGGYEQYF
TGTGCCAGCAGGAAGGACGGAGGCTACGAGCAGTACTTC
>TRBV10-3|.|TRBD1|TRBJ1-2
CAIGTGYGYTF
TGTGCCATCGGGACAGGGTATGGCTACACCTTC
>TRBV7-9|.|.|TRBJ1-5
CASSLGTNQPQHF
TGTGCCAGCAGCTTAGGGACTAATCAGCCCCAGCATTTT
>TRBV13|.|TRBD2|TRBJ2-5
CASSLETSGDQETQYF
TGTGCCAGCAGCTTAGAAACTAGCGGAGACCAAGAGACCCAGTACTTC
>TRBV18|.|TRBD1|TRBJ1-4
CASSEYRGRGEKLFF
TGTGCCAGCTCAGAATACAGGGGGCGCGGTGAAAAACTGTTTTTT
>TRBV6-5|.|.|TRBJ2-1
CASNSGGPYNEQFF
TGTGCCAGCAATAGCGGTGGTCCCTACAATGAGCAGTTCTTC
>TRBV12-3/TRBV12-4|.|.|TRBJ2-2
CASWAGELFF
TGTGCCAGCTGGGCGGGGGAGCTGTTTTTT
>TRBV11-2|.|TRBD2|TRBJ2-7
CASSPGTSGEEQYF
TGTGCCAGCAGCCCCGGGACTAGCGGAGAAGAGCAGTACTTC
>TRBV27|.|.|TRBJ1-1
CASSLISMGANTEAFF
TGTGCCAGCAGTCTTATCTCAATGGGAGCGAACACTGAAGCTTTCTTT
>TRBV9|.|TRBD2|TRBJ2-1
CASSVGTSNNEQFF
TGTGCCAGCAGCGTAGGGACTAGCAACAATGAGCAGTTCTTC
>TRBV14|.|TRBD2|TRBJ2-3
CASSQDYGGGVTDTQYF
TGTGCCAGCAGCCAAGATTACGGCGGGGGGGTCACAGATACGCAGTATTTT
>TRBV30|.|TRBD1|TRBJ2-2
CAWNRGHTGELFF
TGTGCCTGGAACAGGGGGCACACCGGGGAGCTGTTTTTT
>TRBV6-5|once|TRBD1|TRBJ1-5
CASRRQGIGQPQHF
TGTGCCAGCAGAAGACAGGGGATCGGTCAGCCCCAGCATTTT
>TRBV29-1|.|TRBD1|TRBJ1-1
CSAGGQGNTEAFF
TGCAGCGCAGGGGGACAGGGGAACACTGAAGCTTTCTTT
>TRBV7-9|.|TRBD1|TRBJ1-4
CASSLSGTGEKLFF
TGTGCCAGCAGCTTATCCGGGACAGGTGAAAAACTGTTTTTT
>TRBV11-3|.|.|TRBJ2-5
CASSLGGSQETQYF
TGTGCCAGCAGCTTAGGGGGCAGTCAAGAGACCCAGTACTTC
>TRBV4-1|.|TRBD2|TRBJ2-1
CASSDGLAGGDNEQFF
TGCGCCAGCAGCGATGGACTAGCGGGAGGTGACAATGAGCAGTTCTTC
>TRBV9|.|.|TRBJ1-5
CASSVGPGVSNQPQHF
TGTGCCAGCAGCGTAGGCCCGGGGGTCAGCAATCAGCCCCAGCATTTT
>TRBV18|.|TRBD2|TRBJ2-7
CASSLRLAGDSYEQYF
TGTGCCAGCTCACTACGACTAGCGGGCGACTCCTACGAGCAGTACTTC
>TRBV5-5|few|.|TRBJ1-6
CASSLLTEANSPLHF
TGTGCCAGCAGCTTGTTGACAGAAGCTAATTCACCCCTCCACTTT
>TRBV3-1/TRBV3-2|.|.|TRBJ1-6
CASRIGPSEHSPLHF
TGTGCCAGCAGAATAGGTCCCTCGGAGCATTCACCCCTCCACTTT
>TRBV21-1|.|.|TRBJ1-2
CASSKEESYGYTF
TGTGCCAGCAGCAAAGAAGAGAGCTATGGCTACACCTTC
>TRBV28|.|TRBD1|TRBJ1-6
CASRGTGYNSPLHF
TGTGCCAGCAGAGGGACAGGATATAATTCACCCCTCCACTTT
>TRBV5-6|.|TRBD2|TRBJ2-7
CASTSGRGEQYF
TGTGCCAGCACAAGCGGGAGGGGCGAGCAGTACTTC
>TRBV11-3|.|TRBD2|TRBJ2-3
CASSLVAGGGADTQYF
TGTGCCAGCAGCTTAGTAGCGGGAGGCGGGGCAGATACGCAGTATTTT
>TRBV6-5|once|TRBD2|TRBJ2-4
CASSLQTSYANIQYF
TGTGCCAGCAGTCTCCAGACTAGCTATGCAAACATTCAGTACTTC
>TRBV6-6|.|.|TRBJ1-2
CASRYDRKSNYGYTF
TGTGCCAGCAGGTACGACAGGAAGAGTAACTATGGCTACACCTTC
>TRBV5-4|.|.|TRBJ1-2
CASSYPDRNYGYTF
TGTGCCAGCAGCTATCCTGACAGGAACTATGGCTACACCTTC
>TRBV27|once|TRBD2|TRBJ2-7
CASSLGVGQAGGYEQYF
TGTGCCAGCAGTTTAGGGGTGGGTCAAGCGGGAGGGTACGAGCAGTACTTC
>TRBV18|.|TRBD1|TRBJ1-2
CASSPRDSAHYGYTF
TGTGCCAGCTCACCACGGGACAGCGCGCACTATGGCTACACCTTC
>TRBV24-1|few|.|TRBJ1-2
CATSDFSELGYTF
TGTGCCACCAGTGATTTTTCGGAGCTGGGCTACACCTTC
>TRBV7-2|.|TRBD2|TRBJ2-3
CASSLGSRGAVDTQYF
TGTGCCAGCAGCTTAGGTTCGCGGGGGGCGGTAGATACGCAGTATTTT
>TRBV28|.|.|TRBJ1-5
CASSLPGGSNQPQHF
TGTGCCAGCAGTCTCCCCGGGGGTAGCAATCAGCCCCAGCATTTT
>TRBV9|once|.|TRBJ1-2
CASSLREGVDYGYTF
TGTGCCAGCAGCCTACGGGAGGGCGTCGACTATGGCTACACCTTC
>TRBV10-3|.|.|TRBJ1-3
CAISDNSGNTIYF
TGTGCCATCAGTGACAACTCTGGAAACACCATATATTTT
>TRBV27|.|.|TRBJ2-6
CASKVLGGAGANVLTF
TGTGCCAGCAAGGTTTTAGGAGGGGCCGGGGCCAACGTCCTGACTTTC
>TRBV19|once|.|TRBJ1-5
CASSPLGGLNQPQHF
TGTGCCAGTAGCCCCCTCGGAGGCCTCAATCAGCCCCAGCATTTT